This TCR beta chain was observed in a study of T cell changes during pregnancy in multiple sclerosis. Repertoires were generated with immunoSEQ multiplex PCR, while TCRdb's copy carries only in-frame clones and drops some. The table includes approximately 30,000 clones, roughly nine tenths detected once. Trimming took 7 bases from V and 5 from J, leaving 17 bases between them. CDR3 length: 14 amino acids. From germline, CDR1 is MNHNY and CDR2 SVGAGI (reference sequence). The chain recombines TRBV6-6 with TRBJ1-1; the D gene is possibly TRBD1 (6 bases). This receptor was taken from a female donor with multiple sclerosis, enrolled in a pregnancy study. The material was CD4+ T cells from peripheral blood mononuclear cells, obtained in the second trimester of pregnancy. CDR3 bases: TGTGCCAGCATGTTTCCAGGGGTGCTGACTGAAGCTTTCTTT. Translated, it gives CASMFPGVLTEAFF.